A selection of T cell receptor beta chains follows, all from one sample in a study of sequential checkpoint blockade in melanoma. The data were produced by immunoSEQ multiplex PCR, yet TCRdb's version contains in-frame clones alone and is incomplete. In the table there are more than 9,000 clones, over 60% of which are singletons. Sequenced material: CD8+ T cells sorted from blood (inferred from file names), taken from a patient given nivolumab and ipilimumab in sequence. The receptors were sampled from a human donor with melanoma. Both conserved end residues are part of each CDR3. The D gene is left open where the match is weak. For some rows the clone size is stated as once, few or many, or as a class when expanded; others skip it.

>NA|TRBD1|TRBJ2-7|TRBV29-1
CSVEGGQGVSNEQYF
TGCAGCGTTGAAGGGGGACAGGGGGTTTCGAACGAGCAGTACTTC
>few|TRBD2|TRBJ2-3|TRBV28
CASSPMTSGNTDTQYF
TGTGCCAGCAGCCCCATGACTAGCGGTAACACAGATACGCAGTATTTT
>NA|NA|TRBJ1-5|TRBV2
CASSEPQPLKPQHF
TGTGCCAGCAGTGAACCACAGCCGTTGAAACCCCAGCATTTT
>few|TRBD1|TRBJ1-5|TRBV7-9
CASSSGQGGVNSNQPQHF
TGTGCCAGCAGCTCGGGACAGGGTGGGGTTAATAGCAATCAGCCCCAGCATTTT
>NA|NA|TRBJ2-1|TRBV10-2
CASTLIWNEQFF
TGCGCCAGCACTCTAATTTGGAATGAGCAGTTCTTC
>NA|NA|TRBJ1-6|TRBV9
CASSVEQYNSPLHF
TGTGCCAGCAGCGTAGAACAGTATAATTCACCCCTCCACTTT
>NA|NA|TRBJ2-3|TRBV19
CASSIFLFTDTQYF
TGTGCCAGTAGTATATTCCTTTTCACAGATACGCAGTATTTT
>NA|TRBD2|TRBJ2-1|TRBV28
CASSASLADHYNEQFF
TGTGCCAGCAGTGCTTCCCTAGCGGATCACTACAATGAGCAGTTCTTC
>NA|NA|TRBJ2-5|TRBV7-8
CASSLATVTQETQYF
TGTGCCAGCAGCTTAGCGACCGTGACTCAAGAGACCCAGTACTTC
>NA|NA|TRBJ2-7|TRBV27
CASSLQGPYEQYF
TGTGCCAGCAGTTTGCAGGGCCCCTACGAGCAGTACTTC